This is a list of T cell receptor beta chains from one sample in a study of blood T cell repertoires in COVID-19. Assay used: immunoSEQ multiplex PCR; TCRdb lists only in-frame clones, some missing. This sample yields 150,000 to 200,000 clones, of which approximately 80% are seen a single time; roughly 8.3% belongs to the top ten. Sequenced input: peripheral blood. These receptor sequences come from a man in his fifties or sixties with acute or convalescent COVID-19. Each CDR3 is given with its conserved first and last residue. D genes are given only for firm matches. Some rows have no size entry. The others give once, few or many, or a class for an expanded clone.

>once|TRBJ1-2|TRBV24-1|NA
TGTGCCACCAGTGATTTCCGGGAGAACTATGGCTACACCTTC
CATSDFRENYGYTF
>NA|TRBJ2-1|TRBV7-6|NA
TGTGCCAGCAGCTTAGAGGGCAGGGTCAATGAGCAGTTCTTC
CASSLEGRVNEQFF
>NA|TRBJ2-5|TRBV5-4|TRBD2
TGTGCCAGCAGCTTTGGTTCTAGCGGGGGCTCCTGGGGAGAGACCCAGTACTTC
CASSFGSSGGSWGETQYF
>NA|TRBJ2-5|TRBV4-3|TRBD1
TGCGCCAGCAGCCAAGATTGGACAGGGGGCGAGACCCAGTACTTC
CASSQDWTGGETQYF
>NA|TRBJ1-5|TRBV28|NA
TGTGCCAGCAGTTTAGGGCGTGGGGGGGGCAATCAGCCCCAGCATTTT
CASSLGRGGGNQPQHF
>few|TRBJ2-1|TRBV6-5|NA
TGTGCCAGCAGACAGGATTCCTACAATGAGCAGTTCTTC
CASRQDSYNEQFF
>NA|TRBJ1-3|TRBV7-6|TRBD1
TGTGCCAGCAGCTCGGACAGGGCAACAAACACCATATATTTT
CASSSDRATNTIYF
>NA|TRBJ2-3|TRBV20-1|TRBD1
TGCAGTGCTAGTCTACGGGGGCAGGGGGCGCGAAGCACAGATACGCAGTATTTT
CSASLRGQGARSTDTQYF
>NA|TRBJ2-7|TRBV29-1|NA
TGCAGCGTTGTGGCCAGCTCCTACGAGCAGTACTTC
CSVVASSYEQYF
>few|TRBJ1-1|TRBV19|NA
TGTGCCAGTAGTATATCGGAGGGGAGGGTCACTGAAGCTTTCTTT
CASSISEGRVTEAFF
>NA|TRBJ2-6|TRBV4-3|TRBD1
TGCGCCAGCAGCCAAGACTGGACAGGGATTTCTGGGGCCAACGTCCTGACTTTC
CASSQDWTGISGANVLTF
>NA|TRBJ1-5|TRBV3-1/TRBV3-2|NA
TGTGCCAGCAGCCAAGGACTTTTTAGCAATCAGCCCCAGCATTTT
CASSQGLFSNQPQHF
>NA|TRBJ2-5|TRBV2|TRBD1
TGTGCCAGCAGTGCCCAAGGACAGGGGCAAGAGACCCAGTACTTC
CASSAQGQGQETQYF
>NA|TRBJ2-1|TRBV6-5|NA
TGTGCCAGCACGGTGGGAGAACCCCGAAGCGAGCAGTTCTTC
CASTVGEPRSEQFF
>NA|TRBJ1-5|TRBV6-1|NA
TGTGCCAGCAGTGATAGTCTACAGTACAATCAGCCCCAGCATTTT
CASSDSLQYNQPQHF
>NA|TRBJ2-1|TRBV24-1|NA
TGTGCCACCAGTGACCGCGACAGAGGTGAGCAGTTCTTC
CATSDRDRGEQFF
>many|TRBJ1-2|TRBV2|NA
TGTGCCAGCAGTGTCGCAGGGTTGTCCTATGGCTACACCTTC
CASSVAGLSYGYTF
>once|TRBJ1-2|TRBV5-4|TRBD1
TGTGCCAGCGGGGACAGGGGGCGCGATGGCTACACCTTC
CASGDRGRDGYTF
>NA|TRBJ1-1|TRBV29-1|NA
TGCAGCGGTACCATTTTGGGAGGGAACACTGAAGCTTTCTTT
CSGTILGGNTEAFF
>NA|TRBJ1-2|TRBV2|TRBD1
TGTGCCAGCGAAACAGGGGGCGGATACTATGGCTACACCTTC
CASETGGGYYGYTF
>NA|TRBJ2-3|TRBV5-4|TRBD1
TGTGCCAGCAGCCCGGACAGGGGATGGGATACGCAGTATTTT
CASSPDRGWDTQYF
>NA|TRBJ2-2|TRBV14|TRBD1
TGTGCCAGCAGCCGAGGGACAGGGTACACCGGGGAGCTGTTTTTT
CASSRGTGYTGELFF
>NA|TRBJ2-7|TRBV25-1|NA
TGTGCCAGCGGAAACAGCTACGAGCAGTACTTC
CASGNSYEQYF
>once|TRBJ1-1|TRBV10-3|TRBD1
TGTGCCATCAGAGAGGGGGCCCGAAACACTGAAGCTTTCTTT
CAIREGARNTEAFF
>NA|TRBJ2-7|TRBV9|NA
TGTGCCAGCTCCGAGGGCACGAGCTCCTACGAGCAGTACTTC
CASSEGTSSYEQYF
>NA|TRBJ2-7|TRBV5-1|NA
TGCGCCAGCAGCTTGAGAGTCGCCGGGAACGAGCAGTACTTC
CASSLRVAGNEQYF
>NA|TRBJ2-1|TRBV7-3|TRBD1
TGTGCCAGCAGCTTATGGGACAGAGGCCCCTACAATGAGCAGTTCTTC
CASSLWDRGPYNEQFF
>NA|TRBJ2-3|TRBV3-1/TRBV3-2|TRBD2
TGTGCCAGCAGCCCTGTGGCGGGGGGGAGCACAGATACGCAGTATTTT
CASSPVAGGSTDTQYF
>once|TRBJ1-3|TRBV30|TRBD1
TGTGCCTGGAGAAGGGGGCCGGGAAACACCATATATTTT
CAWRRGPGNTIYF
>NA|TRBJ2-1|TRBV11-1|NA
TGTGCCAGCAGCTTAGATACAGTACTTGAGCAGTTCTTC
CASSLDTVLEQFF
>NA|TRBJ1-6|TRBV7-9|TRBD1
TGTGCCAGCAGCTTAGGGGGACAGGGGCGTGCACCCCTCCACTTT
CASSLGGQGRAPLHF
>NA|TRBJ2-7|TRBV5-6|NA
TGTGCCAGCAGCTTCGGGTACGAGCAGTACTTC
CASSFGYEQYF
>NA|TRBJ1-2|TRBV11-2|NA
TGTGCCAGCAGCTTTGTAGCCGGGACACAAAAAACGGATGGCTACACCTTC
CASSFVAGTQKTDGYTF
>NA|TRBJ2-7|TRBV6-5|NA
TGTGCCAGCATCTCGACAGCGCCCAACGAGCAGTACTTC
CASISTAPNEQYF
>NA|TRBJ1-1|TRBV6-5|NA
TGTGCCAGCAGTTGGGGCGAGAACACTGAAGCTTTCTTT
CASSWGENTEAFF
>NA|TRBJ2-1|TRBV12-5|NA
TGTGCTAGTGGTTTAGGGGCCGGGGGGCAGTTCTTC
CASGLGAGGQFF
>NA|TRBJ2-3|TRBV28|TRBD2
TGTGCCAGCGAGCCGGGGGGGCCGAGAGATACGCAGTATTTT
CASEPGGPRDTQYF
>NA|TRBJ2-7|TRBV29-1|TRBD1
TGCAGCGTCGGACAGGGGGCCTCCTACGAGCAGTACTTC
CSVGQGASYEQYF
>NA|TRBJ2-7|TRBV6-5|NA
TGTGCCAGCAACCGTCTAGGAGGGACGTACGAGCAGTACTTC
CASNRLGGTYEQYF
>NA|TRBJ1-2|TRBV28|TRBD1
TGTGCCAGCACCGTGCCGGGACAGTACTATGGCTACACCTTC
CASTVPGQYYGYTF
>NA|TRBJ1-2|TRBV5-4|TRBD1
TGTGCCAGCAGCGATGGACAGGCTGGCTATGGCTACACCTTC
CASSDGQAGYGYTF
>NA|TRBJ2-1|TRBV29-1|NA
TGCAGCGTTGATGACAGCTACAATGAGCAGTTCTTC
CSVDDSYNEQFF
>NA|TRBJ2-7|TRBV11-2|NA
TGTGCCAGCAGCCGAGGACAGAAGGACGAGCAGTACTTC
CASSRGQKDEQYF
>NA|TRBJ2-3|TRBV9|TRBD2
TGTGCCAGCACCGGGGGGGCGTCAGATACGCAGTATTTT
CASTGGASDTQYF
>once|TRBJ1-1|TRBV29-1|TRBD1
TGCAGCGGGAAACCGGGACAGGGCTCCACTGAAGCTTTCTTT
CSGKPGQGSTEAFF
>NA|TRBJ1-4|TRBV21-1|NA
TGTGCCAGCAGCTCCTTTAGGGGGACCCGGCAAAAACTGTTTTTT
CASSSFRGTRQKLFF
>few|TRBJ1-2|TRBV10-3|NA
TGTGCCATCAGTGTCGCCAGCTATGGCTACACCTTC
CAISVASYGYTF
>NA|TRBJ1-5|TRBV15|TRBD1
TGTGCCACCAGCAGAGGCACGACAGGGGGCGGTCAGCCCCAGCATTTT
CATSRGTTGGGQPQHF
>NA|TRBJ1-6|TRBV11-2|NA
TGTGCCAGCAGCTTAGAGCGGTCCAGGGCCTCCTATAATTCACCCCTCCACTTT
CASSLERSRASYNSPLHF
>NA|TRBJ1-6|TRBV27|NA
TGTGCCAGCAGTGACGGACAGAGAAATTCACCCCTCCACTTT
CASSDGQRNSPLHF
>NA|TRBJ2-7|TRBV11-2|NA
TGTGCCAGCAGCCCCTCTGCAGGGTTTGGCTACGAGCAGTACTTC
CASSPSAGFGYEQYF